This T cell receptor beta chain was sequenced for a study of PD-L1 blockade in urothelial cancer. PCRs each included synthetic TCR analog templates spiked in. The repertoire was sequenced with immunoSEQ multiplex PCR; TCRdb's copy has only in-frame clones and lacks some. The sample records 35,000 to 40,000 clones, around 90% being singletons. The CDR3 spans 16 residues. The germline V gene encodes CDR1 SNHLY and CDR2 FYNNEI. V was trimmed by 7 bases and J by 6 bases, leaving 25 bases between them. This sequence originates from a man aged 70 or older with urothelial cancer. Specimen: PBMCs, collected around atezolizumab (anti-PD-L1) treatment. This chain connects TRBV2 to TRBJ2-7; a weak D match, TRBD2 (5 bases). As DNA, the CDR3 is TGTGCCAGCAATGCCGGGTCGCGGGCGGTTTCTGTCGAGCAGTACTTC. This encodes CASNAGSRAVSVEQYF.